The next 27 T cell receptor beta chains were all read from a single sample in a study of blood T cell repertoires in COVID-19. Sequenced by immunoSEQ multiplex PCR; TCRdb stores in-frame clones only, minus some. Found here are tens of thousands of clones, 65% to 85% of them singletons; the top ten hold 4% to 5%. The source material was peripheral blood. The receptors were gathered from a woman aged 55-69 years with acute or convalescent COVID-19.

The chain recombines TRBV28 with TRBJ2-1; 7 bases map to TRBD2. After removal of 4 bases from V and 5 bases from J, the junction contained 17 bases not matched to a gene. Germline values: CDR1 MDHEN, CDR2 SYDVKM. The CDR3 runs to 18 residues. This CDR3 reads CASSSLLGPAGWDNEQFF. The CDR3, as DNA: TGTGCCAGCAGTTCCCTTTTAGGCCCAGCGGGGTGGGACAATGAGCAGTTCTTC.

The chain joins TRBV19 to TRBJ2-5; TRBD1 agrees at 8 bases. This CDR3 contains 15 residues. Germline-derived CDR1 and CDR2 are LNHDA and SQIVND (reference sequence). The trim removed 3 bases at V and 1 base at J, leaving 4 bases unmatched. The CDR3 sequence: CASSIRTGSQETQYF. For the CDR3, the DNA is TGTGCCAGTAGTATCCGGACAGGGTCCCAAGAGACCCAGTACTTC. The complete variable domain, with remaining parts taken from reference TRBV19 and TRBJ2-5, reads DGGITQSPKYLFRKEGQNVTLSCEQNLNHDAMYWYRQDPGQGLRLIYYSQIVNDFQKGDIAEGYSVSREKKESFPLTVTSAQKNPTAFYLCASSIRTGSQETQYFGPGTRLLVL.

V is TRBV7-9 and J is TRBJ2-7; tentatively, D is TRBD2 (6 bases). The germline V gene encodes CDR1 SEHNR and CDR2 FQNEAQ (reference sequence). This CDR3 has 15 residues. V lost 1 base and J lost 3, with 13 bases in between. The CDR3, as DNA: TGTGCCAGCAGCTTAGGGGGACTCCTGGGCTACGAGCAGTACTTC. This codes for CASSLGGLLGYEQYF.

The CDR3 sequence: CASSPLGAYSGNTIYF. The CDR3, as DNA: TGTGCCAGCAGTCCTCTAGGCGCGTACTCTGGAAACACCATATATTTT. The chain is built from TRBV28 and TRBJ1-3; D gene ambiguous. From germline, CDR1 is MDHEN and CDR2 SYDVKM. Trimming pared 5 bases from V and 0 bases from J, leaving 14 bases between. The CDR3 covers 16 residues.

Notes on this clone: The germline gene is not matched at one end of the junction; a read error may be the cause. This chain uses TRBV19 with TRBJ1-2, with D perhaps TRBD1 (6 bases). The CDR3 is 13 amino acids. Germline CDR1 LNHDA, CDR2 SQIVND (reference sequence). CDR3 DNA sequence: TGTGCCAGTAGTAGCCTACAGGGTTTGAAGAGGGCCTTC. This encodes CASSSLQGLKRAF.

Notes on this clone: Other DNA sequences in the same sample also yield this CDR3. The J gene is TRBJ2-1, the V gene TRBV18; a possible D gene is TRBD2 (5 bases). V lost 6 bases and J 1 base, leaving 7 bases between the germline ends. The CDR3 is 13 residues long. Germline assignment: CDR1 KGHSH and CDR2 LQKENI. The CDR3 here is CASSDSSYNEQFF. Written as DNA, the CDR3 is TGTGCCAGCTCGGACTCATCCTACAATGAGCAGTTCTTC. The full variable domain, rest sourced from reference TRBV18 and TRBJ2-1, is NAGVMQNPRHLVRRRGQEARLRCSPMKGHSHVYWYRQLPEEGLKFMVYLQKENIIDESGMPKERFSAEFPKEGPSILRIQQVVRGDSAAYFCASSDSSYNEQFFGPGTRLTVL.

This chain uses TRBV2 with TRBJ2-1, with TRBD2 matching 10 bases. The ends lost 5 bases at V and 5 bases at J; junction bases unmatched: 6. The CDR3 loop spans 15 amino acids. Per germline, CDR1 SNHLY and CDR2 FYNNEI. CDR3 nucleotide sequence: TGTGCCAGCAGTCTTAGCGGGGGGTATAACAATGAGCAGTTCTTC. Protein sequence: CASSLSGGYNNEQFF.

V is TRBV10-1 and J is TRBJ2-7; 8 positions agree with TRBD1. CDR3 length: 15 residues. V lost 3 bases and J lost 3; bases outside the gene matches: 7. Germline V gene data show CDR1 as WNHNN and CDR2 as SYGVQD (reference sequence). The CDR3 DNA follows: TGCGCCAGCAGTGACCATGGGACAGGACGCTACGAGCAGTACTTC. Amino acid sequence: CASSDHGTGRYEQYF.

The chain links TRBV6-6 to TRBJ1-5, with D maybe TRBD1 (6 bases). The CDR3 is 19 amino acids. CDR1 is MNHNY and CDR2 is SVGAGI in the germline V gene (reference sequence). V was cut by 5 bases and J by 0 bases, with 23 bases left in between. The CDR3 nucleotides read TGTGCCAGCAGTCGGTCCGGGGACACCTACCTTTATAGCAATCAGCCCCAGCATTTT. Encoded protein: CASSRSGDTYLYSNQPQHF.

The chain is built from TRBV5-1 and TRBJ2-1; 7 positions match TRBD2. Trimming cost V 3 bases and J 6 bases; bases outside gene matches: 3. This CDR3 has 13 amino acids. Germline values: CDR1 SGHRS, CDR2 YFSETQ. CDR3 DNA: TGCGCCAGCAGCTCCCCGGGAGGCAATGAGCAGTTCTTC. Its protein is CASSSPGGNEQFF.

The CDR3 DNA is TGTGCCAGTAGTATAGGACGGGGTTCGGGGGCCAACGTCCTGACTTTC. Amino acids: CASSIGRGSGANVLTF. This chain joins TRBV19 and TRBJ2-6; a possible D gene is TRBD2 (5 bases). Between the trimmed V and J ends, which lost 1 base and 4 bases, there was a span of 11 bases. This CDR3 contains 16 residues. Germline assignment: CDR1 LNHDA and CDR2 SQIVND (reference sequence).

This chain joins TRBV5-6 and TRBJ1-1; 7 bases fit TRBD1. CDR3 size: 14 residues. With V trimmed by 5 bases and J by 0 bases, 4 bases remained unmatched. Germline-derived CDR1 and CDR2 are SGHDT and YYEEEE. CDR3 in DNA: TGTGCCAGCAGGCAGGGACAGATGAACACTGAAGCTTTCTTT. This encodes CASRQGQMNTEAFF.

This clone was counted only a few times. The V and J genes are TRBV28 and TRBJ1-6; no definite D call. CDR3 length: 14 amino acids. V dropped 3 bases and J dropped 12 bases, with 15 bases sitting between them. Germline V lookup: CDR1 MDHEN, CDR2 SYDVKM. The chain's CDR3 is CASSFSGTIQPLHF. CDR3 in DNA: TGTGCCAGCAGTTTCTCGGGAACAATTCAACCCCTCCACTTT.

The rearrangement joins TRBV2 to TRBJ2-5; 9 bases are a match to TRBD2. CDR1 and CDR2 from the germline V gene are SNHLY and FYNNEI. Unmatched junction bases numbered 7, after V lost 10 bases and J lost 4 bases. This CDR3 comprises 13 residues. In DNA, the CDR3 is TGTGCCACTGAACCGGGACTAGCAGAGACCCAGTACTTC. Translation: CATEPGLAETQYF.

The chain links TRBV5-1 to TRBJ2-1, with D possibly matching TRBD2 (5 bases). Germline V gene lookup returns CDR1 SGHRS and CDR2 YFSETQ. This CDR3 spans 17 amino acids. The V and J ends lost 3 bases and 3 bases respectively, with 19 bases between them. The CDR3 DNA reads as TGCGCCAGCAGCTGGACCCCTTCCAGCGGAATCTACAATGAGCAGTTCTTC. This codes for CASSWTPSSGIYNEQFF. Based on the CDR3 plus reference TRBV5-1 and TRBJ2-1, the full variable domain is KAGVTQTPRYLIKTRGQQVTLSCSPISGHRSVSWYQQTPGQGLQFLFEYFSETQRNKGNFPGRFSGRQFSNSRSEMNVSTLELGDSALYLCASSWTPSSGIYNEQFFGPGTRLTVL.

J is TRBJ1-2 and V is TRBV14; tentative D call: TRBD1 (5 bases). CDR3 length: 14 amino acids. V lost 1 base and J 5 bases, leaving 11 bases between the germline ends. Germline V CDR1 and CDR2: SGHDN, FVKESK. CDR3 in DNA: TGTGCCAGCAGCCAAGTAACAGGATCTTATGGCTACACCTTC. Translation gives CASSQVTGSYGYTF.

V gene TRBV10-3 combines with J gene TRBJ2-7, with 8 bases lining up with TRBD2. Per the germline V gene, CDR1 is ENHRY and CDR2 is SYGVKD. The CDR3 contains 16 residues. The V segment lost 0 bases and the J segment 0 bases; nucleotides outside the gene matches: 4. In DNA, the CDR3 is TGTGCCATCAGTGAGTCAATAGCGGGGAGCTCCTACGAGCAGTACTTC. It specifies CAISESIAGSSYEQYF.

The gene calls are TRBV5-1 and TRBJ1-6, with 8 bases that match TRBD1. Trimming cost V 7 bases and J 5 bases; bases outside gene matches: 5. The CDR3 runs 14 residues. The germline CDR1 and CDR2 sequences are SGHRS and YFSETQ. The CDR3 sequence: CASAPGQDNSPLHF. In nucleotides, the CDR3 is TGCGCCAGCGCCCCGGGACAGGATAATTCACCCCTCCACTTT.

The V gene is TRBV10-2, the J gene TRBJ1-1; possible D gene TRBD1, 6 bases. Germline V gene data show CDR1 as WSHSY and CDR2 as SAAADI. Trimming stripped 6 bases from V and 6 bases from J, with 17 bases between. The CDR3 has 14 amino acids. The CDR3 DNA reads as TGCGCCAGCAGATTATCCACAGGGTACGCTGAAGCTTTCTTT. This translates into CASRLSTGYAEAFF.

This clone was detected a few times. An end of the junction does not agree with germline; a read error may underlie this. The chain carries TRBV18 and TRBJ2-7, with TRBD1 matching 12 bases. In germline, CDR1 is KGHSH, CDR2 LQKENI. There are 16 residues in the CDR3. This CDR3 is CASSPKGQGASSEQYF. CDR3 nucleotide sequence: TGTGCCAGCTCACCTAAGGGACAGGGGGCTTCCTCCGAGCAGTACTTC.

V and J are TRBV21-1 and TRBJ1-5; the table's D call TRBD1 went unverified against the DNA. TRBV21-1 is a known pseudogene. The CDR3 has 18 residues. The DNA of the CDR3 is TGTGCCAGCAGCTCACGGGTTTTAGTATGGACAGCGAATCAGCCCCAGCATTTT. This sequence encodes CASSSRVLVWTANQPQHF.

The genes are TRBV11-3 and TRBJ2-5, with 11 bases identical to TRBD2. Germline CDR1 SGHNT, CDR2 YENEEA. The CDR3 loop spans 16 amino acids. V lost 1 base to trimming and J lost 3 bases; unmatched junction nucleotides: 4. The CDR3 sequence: CASSLGGTSGEETQYF. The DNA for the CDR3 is TGTGCCAGCAGCTTAGGGGGGACTAGCGGAGAAGAGACCCAGTACTTC.

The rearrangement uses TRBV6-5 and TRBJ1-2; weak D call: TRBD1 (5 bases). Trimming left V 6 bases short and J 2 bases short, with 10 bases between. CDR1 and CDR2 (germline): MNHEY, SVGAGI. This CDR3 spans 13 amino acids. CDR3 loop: CASSNGGNYGYTF. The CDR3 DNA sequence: TGTGCCAGCAGCAACGGGGGGAACTATGGCTACACCTTC.

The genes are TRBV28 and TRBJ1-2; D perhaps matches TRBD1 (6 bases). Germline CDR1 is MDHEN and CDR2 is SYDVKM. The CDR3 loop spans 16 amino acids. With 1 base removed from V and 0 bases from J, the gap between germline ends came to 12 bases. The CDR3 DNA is TGTGCCAGCAGTTTATCCGGACAGATACCTAACTATGGCTACACCTTC. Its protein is CASSLSGQIPNYGYTF.

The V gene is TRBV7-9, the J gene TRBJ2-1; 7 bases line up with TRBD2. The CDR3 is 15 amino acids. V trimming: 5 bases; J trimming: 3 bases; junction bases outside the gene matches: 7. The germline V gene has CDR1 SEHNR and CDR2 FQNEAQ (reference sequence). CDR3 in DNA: TGTGCCAGCAGCCCAGGCGGGAGTTTCTACAATGAGCAGTTCTTC. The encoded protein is CASSPGGSFYNEQFF.

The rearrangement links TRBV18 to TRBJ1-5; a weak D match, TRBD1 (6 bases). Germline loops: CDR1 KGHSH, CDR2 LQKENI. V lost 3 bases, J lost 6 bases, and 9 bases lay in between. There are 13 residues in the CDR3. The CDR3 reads CASSPDSLQPQHF. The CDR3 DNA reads TGTGCCAGCTCACCGGACAGTCTTCAGCCCCAGCATTTT.

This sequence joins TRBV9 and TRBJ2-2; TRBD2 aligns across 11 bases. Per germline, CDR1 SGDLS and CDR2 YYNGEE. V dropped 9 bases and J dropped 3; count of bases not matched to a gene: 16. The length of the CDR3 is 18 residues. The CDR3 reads CATEKPPIAGGDTGELFF. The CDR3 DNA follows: TGTGCCACGGAAAAACCCCCAATAGCGGGAGGGGACACCGGGGAGCTGTTTTTT.